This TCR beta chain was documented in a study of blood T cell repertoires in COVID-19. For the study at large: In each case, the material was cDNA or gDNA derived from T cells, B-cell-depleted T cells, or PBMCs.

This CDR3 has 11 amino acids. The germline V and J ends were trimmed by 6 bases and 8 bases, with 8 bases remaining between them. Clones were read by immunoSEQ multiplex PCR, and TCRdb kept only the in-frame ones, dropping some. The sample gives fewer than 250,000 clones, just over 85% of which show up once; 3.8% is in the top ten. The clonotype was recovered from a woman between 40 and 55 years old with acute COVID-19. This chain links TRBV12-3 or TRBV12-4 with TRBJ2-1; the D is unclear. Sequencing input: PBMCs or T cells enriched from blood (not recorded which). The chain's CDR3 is CASRLTYEQFF. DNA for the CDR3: TGTGCCAGCAGACTTACCTATGAGCAGTTCTTC.